This entry describes one TCR beta chain. The antigen is not known. Trimming stripped 6 bases from V and 0 bases from J, with 7 bases between. Germline CDR1 and CDR2: MNHNS and SASEGT. This CDR3 is 13 amino acids long. Peripheral blood and lesional scalp punch biopsies were taken from alopecia areata patients. PBMCs provided sorted CD4+ and CD8+ T cells. The data derive from a study of CD8+ T cells in alopecia areata. The study's findings and limits: Normal skin's resident alphabeta T cells are also sequenced in scalp samples. The study found higher clonality in lesional than normal scalp, especially in alopecia totalis/universalis.

Extracted RNA was reverse transcribed into cDNA, the sequencing template. The protocol was immunoSEQ multiplex PCR, while the TCRdb copy is restricted to in-frame clones and leaves out a portion. The table records some 120,000 clones, approximately 53% of them present only once. This sequence was found in a human donor with alopecia areata. The starting material was CD4+ T cells sorted from blood, obtained at week 0. The chain uses TRBV6-1 and TRBJ2-3, with D perhaps matching TRBD2 (6 bases). CDR3 sequence (DNA): TGTGCCAGCAGAGGGACTAGCACAGATACGCAGTATTTT. Translated: CASRGTSTDTQYF.